The 2 T cell receptor beta chains below all came from one sample that was sequenced in a study of a mutant IDH1 vaccine in newly diagnosed glioma. TCRdb's table, derived via immunoSEQ multiplex PCR, lists solely in-frame clones and lacks some. The data show approximately 61,000 clones, 81% seen once. These receptors have no identified antigens. Time point defined: week 35, safety follow-up. Every vaccination contained 300 ug of the mutant IDH1 20-mer peptide and was paired with topical imiquimod. The specimen was PBMCs, collected from a glioma patient whose treatment included an IDH1 peptide vaccine. The receptors stem from a man aged 40-49 years with glioma.

This rearrangement joins TRBV4-2 to TRBJ1-1; D is ambiguous. Trimming left V 0 bases short and J 4 bases short, with 9 bases between. From germline, CDR1 is LGHNA and CDR2 YNFKEQ. This CDR3 has 14 amino acids. CDR3 DNA: TGTGCCAGCAGCCAAGATCTAGGAAGCACTGAAGCTTTCTTT. This gives the protein CASSQDLGSTEAFF.

This clone was found a few times. This chain joins TRBV7-9 and TRBJ1-5; D is unclear. V lost 0 bases and J lost 7, with 4 bases in between. This CDR3 is 12 amino acids long. The germline V gene encodes CDR1 SEHNR and CDR2 FQNEAQ (reference sequence). The CDR3 region is CASSLALQPQHF. The CDR3 coding sequence is TGTGCCAGCAGCTTAGCTTTGCAGCCCCAGCATTTT. Full variable domain (outside the CDR3, taken from reference TRBV7-9 and TRBJ1-5): DTGVSQNPRHKITKRGQNVTFRCDPISEHNRLYWYRQTLGQGPEFLTYFQNEAQLEKSRLLSDRFSAERPKGSFSTLEIQRTEQGDSAMYLCASSLALQPQHFGDGTRLSIL.